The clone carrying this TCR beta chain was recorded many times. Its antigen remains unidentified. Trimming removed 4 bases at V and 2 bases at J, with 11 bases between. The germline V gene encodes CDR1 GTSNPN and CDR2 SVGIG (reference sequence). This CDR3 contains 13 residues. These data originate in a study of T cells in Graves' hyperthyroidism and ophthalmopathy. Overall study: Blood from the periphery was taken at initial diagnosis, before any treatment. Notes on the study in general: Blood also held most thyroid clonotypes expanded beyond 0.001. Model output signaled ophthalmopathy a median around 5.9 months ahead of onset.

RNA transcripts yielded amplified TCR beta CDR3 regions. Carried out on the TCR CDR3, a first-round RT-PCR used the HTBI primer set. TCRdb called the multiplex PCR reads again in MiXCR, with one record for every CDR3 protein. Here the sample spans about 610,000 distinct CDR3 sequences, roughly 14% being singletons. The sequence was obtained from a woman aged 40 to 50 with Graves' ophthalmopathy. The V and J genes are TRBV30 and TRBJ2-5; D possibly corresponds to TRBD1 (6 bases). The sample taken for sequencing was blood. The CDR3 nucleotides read TGTGCCTGGACAGGGGTAGAGCAAGAGACCCAGTACTTC. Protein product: CAWTGVEQETQYF.